This T cell receptor (beta chain) was sequenced in a study of type 1 regulatory T cells. Background on the study: This in vitro CD4 product, T-allo10, is enriched for Tr1 cells and alloantigen-specific.

Germline loops: CDR1 SGHVS, CDR2 FQNEAQ. The ends were cut back, 5 bases at V and 2 bases at J, with 7 bases in the middle. The length of the CDR3 is 13 residues. TCRdb re-called the reads through MiXCR, storing one row per CDR3 protein. The table shows about 14,000 distinct CDR3 sequences, with around 13% occurring only once. This clonotype was counted at least ten times. Antigen: not known. V gene TRBV7-8 combines with J gene TRBJ2-1; a possible D gene is TRBD1 (6 bases). Sequenced input: cultured T cells, either the whole culture or a sorted T cell fraction (not recorded which). This clonotype was sampled from a human donor in good health. The chain's CDR3 is CASSGQTYNEQFF. In DNA, the CDR3 is TGTGCCAGCAGCGGACAGACCTACAATGAGCAGTTCTTC. Together with reference TRBV7-8 and TRBJ2-1, the CDR3 gives the full variable domain: GAGVSQSPRYKVAKRGQDVALRCDPISGHVSLFWYQQALGQGPEFLTYFQNEAQLDKSGLPSDRFFAERPEGSVSTLKIQRTQQEDSAVYLCASSGQTYNEQFFGPGTRLTVL.